This T cell receptor (beta chain) was identified during a study of T-cell reconstitution after alpha-beta-depleted transplantation in children. The TCRbeta library was prepared with unique molecular identifiers. Via MiXCR, TCRdb re-called the PCR reads, giving one row per CDR3 protein. The data hold 70,000 to 95,000 distinct CDR3 sequences, with 12% observed a single time. CDR1 and CDR2 (germline): LGHNA, YNFKEQ. This CDR3 spans 12 amino acids. Trimming shortened V by 4 bases and J by 10 bases, and 13 bases separated the two germline ends. The source material was PBMCs from the stem cell graft donor, sampled from the stem cell graft. The chain uses TRBV4-2 and TRBJ1-2; tentative D call: TRBD1 (5 bases). The TCR was taken from a human donor who donated a stem cell graft to a child with inherited bone marrow failure. CDR3 loop: CASSPGLLYYTF. The CDR3 coding sequence is TGTGCCAGCAGCCCGGGGCTCCTCTACTACACCTTC.